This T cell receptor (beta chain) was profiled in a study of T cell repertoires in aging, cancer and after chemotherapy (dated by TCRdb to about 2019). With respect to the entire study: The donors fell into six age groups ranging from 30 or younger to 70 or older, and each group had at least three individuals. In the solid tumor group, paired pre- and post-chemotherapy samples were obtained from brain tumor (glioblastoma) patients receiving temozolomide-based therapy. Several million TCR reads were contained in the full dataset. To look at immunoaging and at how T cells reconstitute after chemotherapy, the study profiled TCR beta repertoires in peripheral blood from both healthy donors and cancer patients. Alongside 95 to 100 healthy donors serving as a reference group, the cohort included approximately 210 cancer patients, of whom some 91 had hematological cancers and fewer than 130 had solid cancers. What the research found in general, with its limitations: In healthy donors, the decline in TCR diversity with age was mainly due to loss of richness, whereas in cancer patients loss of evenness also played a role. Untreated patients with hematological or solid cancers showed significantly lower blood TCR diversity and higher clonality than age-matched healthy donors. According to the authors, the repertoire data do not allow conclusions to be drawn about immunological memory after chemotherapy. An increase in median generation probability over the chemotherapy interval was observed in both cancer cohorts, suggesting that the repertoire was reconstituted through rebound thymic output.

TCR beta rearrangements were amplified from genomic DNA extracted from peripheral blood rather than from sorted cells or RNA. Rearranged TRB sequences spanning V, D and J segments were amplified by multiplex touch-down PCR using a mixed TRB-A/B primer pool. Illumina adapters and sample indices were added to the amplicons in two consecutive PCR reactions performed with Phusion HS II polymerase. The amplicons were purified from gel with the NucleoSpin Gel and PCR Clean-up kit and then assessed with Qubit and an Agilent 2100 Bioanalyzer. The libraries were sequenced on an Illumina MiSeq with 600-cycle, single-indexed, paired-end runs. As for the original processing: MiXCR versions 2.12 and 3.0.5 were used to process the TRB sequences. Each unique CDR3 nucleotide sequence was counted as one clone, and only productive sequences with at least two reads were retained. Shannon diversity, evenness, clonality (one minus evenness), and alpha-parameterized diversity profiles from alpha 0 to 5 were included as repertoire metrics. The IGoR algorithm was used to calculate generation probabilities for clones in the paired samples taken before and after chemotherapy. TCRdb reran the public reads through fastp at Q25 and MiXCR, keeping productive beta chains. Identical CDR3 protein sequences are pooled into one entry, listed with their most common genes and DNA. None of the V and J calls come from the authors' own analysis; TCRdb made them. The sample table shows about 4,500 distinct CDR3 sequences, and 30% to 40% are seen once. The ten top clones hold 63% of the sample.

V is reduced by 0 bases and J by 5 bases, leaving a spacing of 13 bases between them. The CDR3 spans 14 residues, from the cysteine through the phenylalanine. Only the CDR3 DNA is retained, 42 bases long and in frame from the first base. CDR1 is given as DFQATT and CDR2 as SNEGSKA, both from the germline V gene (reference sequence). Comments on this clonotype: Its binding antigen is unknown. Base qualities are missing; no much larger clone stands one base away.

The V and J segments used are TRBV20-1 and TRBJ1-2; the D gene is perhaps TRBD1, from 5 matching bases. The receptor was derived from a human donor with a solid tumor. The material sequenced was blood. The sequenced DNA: TGCAGTGCTAGAGACTCAGGACGGGGGTATGGCTACACCTTC. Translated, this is CSARDSGRGYGYTF.